A single sample gave rise to the 9 T cell receptor beta chains below, sequenced in a study of human T cells and chemical hapten exposure. The time point was: patch test 3, about 24 weeks after DPC sensitization. Treatment described: therapeutic diphenylcyclopropenone sensitization with weekly scalp DPC. The starting material, unfractionated whole blood, was used for total RNA extraction. TCRdb recomputed calls from the RACE reads with MiXCR, one row per CDR3 protein. The profile shows tens of thousands of distinct CDR3 sequences, over 7.5% of them singletons. The input for sequencing was whole blood, taken in connection with sensitization to the hapten diphenylcyclopropenone (DPC). The receptors come from a middle-aged man with alopecia areata. Some clones in this sample may be carry-over from other donors' samples.

This clonotype occurred a few times. This chain uses TRBV29-1 with TRBJ2-5; D unclear. Germline V gene sequence: CDR1 SQVTM, CDR2 ANQGSEA. Trimming removed 4 bases at V and 1 base at J, with 7 bases between. This CDR3 is built from 12 residues. Here the CDR3 reads CSVADGQETQYF. The CDR3 nucleotides read TGCAGCGTTGCGGACGGCCAAGAGACCCAGTACTTC.

Only a few counts were recorded for this clonotype. The CDR3 DNA follows: TGTGCCAGCAGCCAAGTCACGACGACGGGACGCGACGGCTACACCTTC. Amino acids: CASSQVTTTGRDGYTF. The chain joins TRBV3-1 to TRBJ1-2; perhaps TRBD1 as D (5 bases). V lost 1 base and J lost 8, with 20 bases in between. Germline V gene lookup returns CDR1 LGHDT and CDR2 YNNKEL (reference sequence). The CDR3 length is 16 residues.

This clonotype was detected ten times or more. The genes are TRBV7-9 and TRBJ2-4, with D maybe TRBD2 (5 bases). Germline assignment: CDR1 SEHNR and CDR2 FQNEAQ (reference sequence). Trimming cost V 4 bases and J 6 bases, with 13 bases left between them. This CDR3 spans 14 amino acids. The CDR3 DNA reads TGTGCCAGCAGCTCTCCTAGAGGGCGAAACATTCAGTACTTC. Translating it yields CASSSPRGRNIQYF.

By proportion, this clonotype is medium-sized. The rearrangement uses TRBV5-1 and TRBJ2-7; TRBD1 might be the D (5 bases). Looked up from germline, CDR1 is SGHRS and CDR2 is YFSETQ. The CDR3 loop spans 14 amino acids. Between the trimmed V and J ends, which lost 0 bases and 0 bases, there was a span of 7 bases. CDR3 residues: CASSLGQRSYEQYF. The CDR3, as DNA: TGCGCCAGCAGCTTGGGACAGCGCTCCTACGAGCAGTACTTC.

This clonotype appeared many times. The genes are TRBV29-1 and TRBJ2-7; tentatively, D is TRBD1 (6 bases). The germline V gene encodes CDR1 SQVTM and CDR2 ANQGSEA. The V gene lost 7 bases and the J gene lost 7 bases, with 14 bases spanning the gap. The CDR3 covers 11 residues. The CDR3 DNA is TGCAGCGCCGACAGGAACGGGGAGCAGTACTTC. Translated: CSADRNGEQYF.

This chain connects TRBV20-1 to TRBJ1-5; D remains ambiguous. The CDR3 consists of 14 residues. The V and J ends lost 3 bases and 2 bases respectively, with 11 bases between them. Germline V lookup: CDR1 DFQATT, CDR2 SNEGSKA (reference sequence). CDR3 amino acids: CSASSGSRNQPQHF. CDR3 coding DNA: TGCAGTGCTAGTTCCGGTAGCCGCAATCAGCCCCAGCATTTT.

In its sample, this clonotype was seen a few times. This chain uses TRBV30 with TRBJ2-7; the match to TRBD1 covers 8 bases. CDR1 is GTSNPN, CDR2 SVGIG, per germline (reference sequence). This CDR3 region has 14 residues. V shed 1 base and J 7 bases; nucleotides not matched to a gene: 9. CDR3 DNA sequence: TGTGCCTGGAGTGAAGGACAGGGAGTATGGGAGCAGTACTTC. As protein: CAWSEGQGVWEQYF.

This clonotype has a handful of counts. The chain couples TRBV4-1 to TRBJ2-2; TRBD2 agrees at 12 bases. Unmatched junction bases numbered 7, after V lost 1 base and J lost 7 bases. Germline-derived CDR1 and CDR2 are MGHRA and YSYEKL. This CDR3 region has 17 residues. This CDR3 is CASSQVVASGRGGELFF. Written as DNA, the CDR3 is TGCGCCAGCAGCCAAGTCGTAGCTAGCGGGAGGGGCGGGGAGCTGTTTTTT.

This clonotype was seen a few times. This chain uses TRBV6-1 with TRBJ1-5; tentatively, D is TRBD1 (5 bases). Germline V gene data show CDR1 as MNHNS and CDR2 as SASEGT. V was clipped by 7 bases and J by 0 bases, with 10 bases between them. CDR3 length: 14 amino acids. CDR3 DNA: TGTGCCAGCATCCTGGACAATAGCAATCAGCCCCAGCATTTT. As protein: CASILDNSNQPQHF.